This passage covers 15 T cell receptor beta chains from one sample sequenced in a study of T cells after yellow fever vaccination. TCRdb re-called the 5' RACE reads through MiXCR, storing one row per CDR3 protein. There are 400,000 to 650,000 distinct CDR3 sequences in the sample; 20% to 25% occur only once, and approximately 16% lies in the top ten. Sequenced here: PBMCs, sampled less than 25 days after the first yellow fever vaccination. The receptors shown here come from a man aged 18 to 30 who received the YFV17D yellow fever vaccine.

This CDR3 is CASSVATKVGELFF. The CDR3 DNA follows: TGTGCCAGCAGCGTAGCCACGAAGGTGGGGGAGCTGTTTTTT. V gene TRBV9 combines with J gene TRBJ2-2; D remains unclear. The CDR3 sequence is 14 residues long. Between the trimmed V and J ends, which lost 0 bases and 8 bases, there was a span of 11 bases. The germline V gene has CDR1 SGDLS and CDR2 YYNGEE. The full variable domain, with the rest looked up from reference TRBV9 and TRBJ2-2, is DSGVTQTPKHLITATGQRVTLRCSPRSGDLSVYWYQQSLDQGLQFLIQYYNGEERAKGNILERFSAQQFPDLHSELNLSSLELGDSALYFCASSVATKVGELFFGEGSRLTVL.

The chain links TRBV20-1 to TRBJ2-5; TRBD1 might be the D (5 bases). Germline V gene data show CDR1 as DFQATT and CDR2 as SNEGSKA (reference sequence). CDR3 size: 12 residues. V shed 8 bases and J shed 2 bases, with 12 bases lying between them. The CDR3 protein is CSPRQRQETQYF. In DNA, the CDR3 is TGCAGTCCTCGACAGCGTCAAGAGACCCAGTACTTC.

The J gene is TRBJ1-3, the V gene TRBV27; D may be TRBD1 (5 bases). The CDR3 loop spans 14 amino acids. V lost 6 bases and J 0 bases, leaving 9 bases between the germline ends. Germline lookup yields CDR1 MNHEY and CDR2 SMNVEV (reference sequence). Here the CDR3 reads CASRGASSGNTIYF. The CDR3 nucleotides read TGTGCCAGCAGAGGGGCGAGCTCTGGAAACACCATATATTTT.

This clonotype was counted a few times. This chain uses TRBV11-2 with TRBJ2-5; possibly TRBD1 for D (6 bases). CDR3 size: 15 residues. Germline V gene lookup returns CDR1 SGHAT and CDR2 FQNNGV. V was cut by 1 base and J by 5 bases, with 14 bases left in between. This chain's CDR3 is CASSLGGRGAETQYF. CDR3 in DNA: TGTGCCAGCAGCTTAGGGGGCAGGGGAGCGGAGACCCAGTACTTC.

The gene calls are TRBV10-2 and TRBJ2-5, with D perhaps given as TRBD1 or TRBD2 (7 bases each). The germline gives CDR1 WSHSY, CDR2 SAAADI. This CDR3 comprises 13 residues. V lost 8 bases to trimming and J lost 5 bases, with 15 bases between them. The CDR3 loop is CASARQGGETQYF. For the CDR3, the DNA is TGCGCCAGCGCTAGACAGGGAGGGGAGACCCAGTACTTC.

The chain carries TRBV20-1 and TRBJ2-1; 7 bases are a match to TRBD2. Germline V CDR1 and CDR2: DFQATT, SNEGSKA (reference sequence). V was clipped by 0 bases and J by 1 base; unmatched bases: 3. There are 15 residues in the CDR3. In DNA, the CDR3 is TGCAGTGCTAGAGATTGGCGGGGGTCCTACAATGAGCAGTTCTTC. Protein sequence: CSARDWRGSYNEQFF.

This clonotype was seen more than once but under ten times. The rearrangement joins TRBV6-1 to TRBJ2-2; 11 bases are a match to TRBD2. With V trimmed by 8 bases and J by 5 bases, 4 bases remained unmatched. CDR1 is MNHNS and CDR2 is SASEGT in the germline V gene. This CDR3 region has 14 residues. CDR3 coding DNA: TGTGCCAGCCTCCTAGCGGGGGGTACCGGGGAGCTGTTTTTT. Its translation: CASLLAGGTGELFF.

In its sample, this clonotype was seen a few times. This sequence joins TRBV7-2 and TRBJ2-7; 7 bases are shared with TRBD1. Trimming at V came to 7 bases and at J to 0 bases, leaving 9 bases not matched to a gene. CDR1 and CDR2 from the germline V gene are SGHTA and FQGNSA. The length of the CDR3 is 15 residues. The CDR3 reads CASNNRGLSSYEQYF. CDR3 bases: TGTGCCAGCAACAACAGGGGTCTTAGCTCCTACGAGCAGTACTTC.

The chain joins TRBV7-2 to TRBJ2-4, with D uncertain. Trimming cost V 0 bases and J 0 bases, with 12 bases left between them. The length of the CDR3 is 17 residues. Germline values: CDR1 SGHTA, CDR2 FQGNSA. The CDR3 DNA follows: TGTGCCAGCAGCTTAGCGCAGGTGCGACTAGCCAAAAACATTCAGTACTTC. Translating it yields CASSLAQVRLAKNIQYF.

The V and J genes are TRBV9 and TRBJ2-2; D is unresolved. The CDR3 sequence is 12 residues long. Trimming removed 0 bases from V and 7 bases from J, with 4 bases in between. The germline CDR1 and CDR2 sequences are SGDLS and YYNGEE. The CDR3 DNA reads TGTGCCAGCAGCGTAGAAATCGGGGAGCTGTTTTTT. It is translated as CASSVEIGELFF.

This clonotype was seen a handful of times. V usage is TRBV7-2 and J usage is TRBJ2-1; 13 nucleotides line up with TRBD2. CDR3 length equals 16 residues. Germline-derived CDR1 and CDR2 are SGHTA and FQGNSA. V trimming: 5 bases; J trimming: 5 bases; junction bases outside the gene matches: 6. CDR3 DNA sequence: TGTGCCAGCAGCCCACCAACTAGCGGGGGGGACAATGAGCAGTTCTTC. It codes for CASSPPTSGGDNEQFF.

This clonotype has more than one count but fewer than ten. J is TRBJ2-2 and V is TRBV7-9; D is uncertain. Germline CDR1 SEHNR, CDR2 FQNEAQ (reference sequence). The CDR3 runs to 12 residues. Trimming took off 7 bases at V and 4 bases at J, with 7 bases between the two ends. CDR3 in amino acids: CASNGFTGELFF. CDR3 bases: TGTGCCAGCAATGGGTTCACCGGGGAGCTGTTTTTT.

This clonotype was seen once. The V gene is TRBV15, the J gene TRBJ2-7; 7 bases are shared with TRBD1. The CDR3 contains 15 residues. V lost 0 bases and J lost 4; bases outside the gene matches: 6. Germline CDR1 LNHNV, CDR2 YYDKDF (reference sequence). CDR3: CATSRDQGRGYEQYF. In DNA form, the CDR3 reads TGTGCCACCAGCAGAGATCAGGGCAGGGGGTACGAGCAGTACTTC.

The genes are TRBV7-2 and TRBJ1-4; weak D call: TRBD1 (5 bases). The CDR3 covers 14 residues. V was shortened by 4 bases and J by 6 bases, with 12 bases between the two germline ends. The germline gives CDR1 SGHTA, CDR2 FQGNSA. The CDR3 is CASSSGVGDEKLFF. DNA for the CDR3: TGTGCCAGCAGCTCGGGGGTCGGAGATGAAAAACTGTTTTTT. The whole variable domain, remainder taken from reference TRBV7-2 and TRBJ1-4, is GAGVSQSPSNKVTEKGKDVELRCDPISGHTALYWYRQSLGQGLEFLIYFQGNSAPDKSGLPSDRFSAERTGGSVSTLTIQRTQQEDSAVYLCASSSGVGDEKLFFGSGTQLSVL.

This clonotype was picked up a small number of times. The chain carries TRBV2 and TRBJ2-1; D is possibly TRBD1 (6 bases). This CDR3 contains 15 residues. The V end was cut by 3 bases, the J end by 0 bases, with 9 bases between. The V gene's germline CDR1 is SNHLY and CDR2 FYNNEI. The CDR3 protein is CASSERGSSYNEQFF. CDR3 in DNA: TGTGCCAGCAGTGAGAGGGGGAGCTCCTACAATGAGCAGTTCTTC.